This record looks at one T cell receptor beta chain sequence and its context. No antigen is known for it. No base qualities exist here, and no much larger clone lies one base off it. According to the germline V gene, CDR1 reads SQVTM and CDR2 reads ANQGSEA. V is reduced by 6 bases and J by 4 bases, leaving a spacing of 15 bases between them. The CDR3 contains 13 residues, cysteine and phenylalanine counted. Only the CDR3 DNA stays, 39 bases, in frame from base 1. Each collaborating institution followed its own protocols to collect whole blood in K2EDTA tubes. Collaborator samples were shipped for TCRbeta analysis as frozen whole blood, isolated PBMCs, or DNA extracted from either sample type. This sample is drawn from a study of blood T cell repertoires in COVID-19 (dated by TCRdb to 2018 to 2020). For the study in its entirety: Samples covering the acute and convalescent phases of COVID-19 were provided by collaborators in the United States, Italy and Spain. Subjects who had been exposed to COVID-19, were actively infected with it, or had recovered from it provided the deeply sampled blood TCRbeta repertoires that made up the dataset. The prospective study material was composed of cDNA or gDNA derived from T cells, B-cell-depleted T cells, or PBMCs. The sample metadata nearly always contained a de-identified subject ID, COVID-19 status, age in years and sex. A freely available public database, intended as a resource for researchers studying the immune response to SARS-CoV-2, is where the repertoires were released. Samples were obtained from the ongoing ImmuneRACE study (first 160 participants) and from 1,254 subjects provided by 6 global collaborators. Where HLA class I and class II types were available, the types were taken from metadata supplied by the sample provider, not from assay-based typing. What the research found in general, with its limitations: How much clinical and demographic metadata was included differed by source and by participant, and the metadata was provided uncurated.

TCRbeta CDR3 regions were amplified from genomic DNA using the immunoSEQ Assay, a bias-controlled multiplex PCR. Per the source publication's procedure: The number of nucleated cells in each sample was estimated from the amplification of reference gene primers within the assay. Sequence reads were collapsed and filtered to measure the absolute abundance of every unique TCRbeta CDR3 rearrangement. For each sample, productive Simpson clonality was calculated as the square root of Simpson's diversity index over productive rearrangements. TCRdb mirrors the immuneACCESS table, restricted to in-frame sequences. Some clones are absent from its copies; in checked studies, under half trace to an unresolved V gene, and the reason for the others is unknown. That table is the source of V, J and clone size, and D and trimming were worked out from the DNA. This sample lists under 140,000 clones; less than 75% were detected once. Of the sample, about 7.1% falls within the top ten clones.

The sequenced sample consisted of peripheral blood. The chain is made from TRBV29-1 and TRBJ1-2; TRBD1 is perhaps the D gene, given 6 matching bases. The TCR comes from a woman aged 55-69 years with acute or convalescent COVID-19. Here is the DNA: TGCAGCGTAGGGGGATTGCTGAGCTATGGCTACACCTTC. It translates to CSVGGLLSYGYTF.